The rows below give T cell receptor beta chains drawn from one sample of a study of cytomegalovirus exposure and HLA in healthy donors. The data were produced by immunoSEQ multiplex PCR, yet TCRdb's version contains in-frame clones alone and is incomplete. The table has around 220,000 clones, roughly 80% seen once. The specimen sequenced was PBMCs. The receptor source for this set is a man between 40 and 49 years old in good health and CMV-seronegative. CDR3s include the opening cysteine and the closing phenylalanine or tryptophan. A D gene is named only where the DNA matches it firmly. The size field is filled for only some rows; it gives once, few, many or a size class.

v_call	j_call	d_call	clone_size	cdr3_nt	cdr3_aa
TRBV27	TRBJ2-7	TRBD2	.	TGTGCCAGCAGTTTACATACTAGCGGGAGGGTCAGCTCCTACGAGCAGTACTTC	CASSLHTSGRVSSYEQYF
TRBV5-8	TRBJ1-5	.	.	TGTGCCAGCAGCTTGGAAGAGCCAAATCAGCCCCAGCATTTT	CASSLEEPNQPQHF
TRBV19	TRBJ1-2	.	.	TGTGCCAGTAGTCCCGGGATCTATGGCTACACCTTC	CASSPGIYGYTF
TRBV21-1	TRBJ2-7	.	.	TGTGCCATCCTGGGGGGGGCGCCCTACGAGCAGTACTTC	CAILGGAPYEQYF
TRBV6-5	TRBJ2-5	.	.	TGTGCCAGCATTGGGGGCGCTTGGGAGACCCAGTACTTC	CASIGGAWETQYF
TRBV7-9	TRBJ2-1	.	.	TGTGCCAGCAGCTCAATGGCAAATGAGCAGTTCTTC	CASSSMANEQFF
TRBV11-1	TRBJ2-7	.	.	TGTGCCAGCAGCTTAACATCCGGGACACCTACCTACGAGCAGTACTTC	CASSLTSGTPTYEQYF
TRBV4-3	TRBJ2-7	TRBD2	.	TGCGCCAGCAGAAACATCGGTACGGGGGGTTCCTACGAGCAGTACTTT	CASRNIGTGGSYEQYF
TRBV10-2	TRBJ2-3	.	few	TGCGCCAGCAGTGATGGGGGGGCGAGCACAGATACGCAGTATTTT	CASSDGGASTDTQYF
TRBV4-1	TRBJ1-2	.	.	TGTGCCAGCAGCCAAGACCGGTTTAGCGAAAATGGCTACACCTTC	CASSQDRFSENGYTF
TRBV30	TRBJ2-7	TRBD1	.	TGTGCCTGGAGTGAGGGGACAGGGGGATACGAGCAGTACTTC	CAWSEGTGGYEQYF